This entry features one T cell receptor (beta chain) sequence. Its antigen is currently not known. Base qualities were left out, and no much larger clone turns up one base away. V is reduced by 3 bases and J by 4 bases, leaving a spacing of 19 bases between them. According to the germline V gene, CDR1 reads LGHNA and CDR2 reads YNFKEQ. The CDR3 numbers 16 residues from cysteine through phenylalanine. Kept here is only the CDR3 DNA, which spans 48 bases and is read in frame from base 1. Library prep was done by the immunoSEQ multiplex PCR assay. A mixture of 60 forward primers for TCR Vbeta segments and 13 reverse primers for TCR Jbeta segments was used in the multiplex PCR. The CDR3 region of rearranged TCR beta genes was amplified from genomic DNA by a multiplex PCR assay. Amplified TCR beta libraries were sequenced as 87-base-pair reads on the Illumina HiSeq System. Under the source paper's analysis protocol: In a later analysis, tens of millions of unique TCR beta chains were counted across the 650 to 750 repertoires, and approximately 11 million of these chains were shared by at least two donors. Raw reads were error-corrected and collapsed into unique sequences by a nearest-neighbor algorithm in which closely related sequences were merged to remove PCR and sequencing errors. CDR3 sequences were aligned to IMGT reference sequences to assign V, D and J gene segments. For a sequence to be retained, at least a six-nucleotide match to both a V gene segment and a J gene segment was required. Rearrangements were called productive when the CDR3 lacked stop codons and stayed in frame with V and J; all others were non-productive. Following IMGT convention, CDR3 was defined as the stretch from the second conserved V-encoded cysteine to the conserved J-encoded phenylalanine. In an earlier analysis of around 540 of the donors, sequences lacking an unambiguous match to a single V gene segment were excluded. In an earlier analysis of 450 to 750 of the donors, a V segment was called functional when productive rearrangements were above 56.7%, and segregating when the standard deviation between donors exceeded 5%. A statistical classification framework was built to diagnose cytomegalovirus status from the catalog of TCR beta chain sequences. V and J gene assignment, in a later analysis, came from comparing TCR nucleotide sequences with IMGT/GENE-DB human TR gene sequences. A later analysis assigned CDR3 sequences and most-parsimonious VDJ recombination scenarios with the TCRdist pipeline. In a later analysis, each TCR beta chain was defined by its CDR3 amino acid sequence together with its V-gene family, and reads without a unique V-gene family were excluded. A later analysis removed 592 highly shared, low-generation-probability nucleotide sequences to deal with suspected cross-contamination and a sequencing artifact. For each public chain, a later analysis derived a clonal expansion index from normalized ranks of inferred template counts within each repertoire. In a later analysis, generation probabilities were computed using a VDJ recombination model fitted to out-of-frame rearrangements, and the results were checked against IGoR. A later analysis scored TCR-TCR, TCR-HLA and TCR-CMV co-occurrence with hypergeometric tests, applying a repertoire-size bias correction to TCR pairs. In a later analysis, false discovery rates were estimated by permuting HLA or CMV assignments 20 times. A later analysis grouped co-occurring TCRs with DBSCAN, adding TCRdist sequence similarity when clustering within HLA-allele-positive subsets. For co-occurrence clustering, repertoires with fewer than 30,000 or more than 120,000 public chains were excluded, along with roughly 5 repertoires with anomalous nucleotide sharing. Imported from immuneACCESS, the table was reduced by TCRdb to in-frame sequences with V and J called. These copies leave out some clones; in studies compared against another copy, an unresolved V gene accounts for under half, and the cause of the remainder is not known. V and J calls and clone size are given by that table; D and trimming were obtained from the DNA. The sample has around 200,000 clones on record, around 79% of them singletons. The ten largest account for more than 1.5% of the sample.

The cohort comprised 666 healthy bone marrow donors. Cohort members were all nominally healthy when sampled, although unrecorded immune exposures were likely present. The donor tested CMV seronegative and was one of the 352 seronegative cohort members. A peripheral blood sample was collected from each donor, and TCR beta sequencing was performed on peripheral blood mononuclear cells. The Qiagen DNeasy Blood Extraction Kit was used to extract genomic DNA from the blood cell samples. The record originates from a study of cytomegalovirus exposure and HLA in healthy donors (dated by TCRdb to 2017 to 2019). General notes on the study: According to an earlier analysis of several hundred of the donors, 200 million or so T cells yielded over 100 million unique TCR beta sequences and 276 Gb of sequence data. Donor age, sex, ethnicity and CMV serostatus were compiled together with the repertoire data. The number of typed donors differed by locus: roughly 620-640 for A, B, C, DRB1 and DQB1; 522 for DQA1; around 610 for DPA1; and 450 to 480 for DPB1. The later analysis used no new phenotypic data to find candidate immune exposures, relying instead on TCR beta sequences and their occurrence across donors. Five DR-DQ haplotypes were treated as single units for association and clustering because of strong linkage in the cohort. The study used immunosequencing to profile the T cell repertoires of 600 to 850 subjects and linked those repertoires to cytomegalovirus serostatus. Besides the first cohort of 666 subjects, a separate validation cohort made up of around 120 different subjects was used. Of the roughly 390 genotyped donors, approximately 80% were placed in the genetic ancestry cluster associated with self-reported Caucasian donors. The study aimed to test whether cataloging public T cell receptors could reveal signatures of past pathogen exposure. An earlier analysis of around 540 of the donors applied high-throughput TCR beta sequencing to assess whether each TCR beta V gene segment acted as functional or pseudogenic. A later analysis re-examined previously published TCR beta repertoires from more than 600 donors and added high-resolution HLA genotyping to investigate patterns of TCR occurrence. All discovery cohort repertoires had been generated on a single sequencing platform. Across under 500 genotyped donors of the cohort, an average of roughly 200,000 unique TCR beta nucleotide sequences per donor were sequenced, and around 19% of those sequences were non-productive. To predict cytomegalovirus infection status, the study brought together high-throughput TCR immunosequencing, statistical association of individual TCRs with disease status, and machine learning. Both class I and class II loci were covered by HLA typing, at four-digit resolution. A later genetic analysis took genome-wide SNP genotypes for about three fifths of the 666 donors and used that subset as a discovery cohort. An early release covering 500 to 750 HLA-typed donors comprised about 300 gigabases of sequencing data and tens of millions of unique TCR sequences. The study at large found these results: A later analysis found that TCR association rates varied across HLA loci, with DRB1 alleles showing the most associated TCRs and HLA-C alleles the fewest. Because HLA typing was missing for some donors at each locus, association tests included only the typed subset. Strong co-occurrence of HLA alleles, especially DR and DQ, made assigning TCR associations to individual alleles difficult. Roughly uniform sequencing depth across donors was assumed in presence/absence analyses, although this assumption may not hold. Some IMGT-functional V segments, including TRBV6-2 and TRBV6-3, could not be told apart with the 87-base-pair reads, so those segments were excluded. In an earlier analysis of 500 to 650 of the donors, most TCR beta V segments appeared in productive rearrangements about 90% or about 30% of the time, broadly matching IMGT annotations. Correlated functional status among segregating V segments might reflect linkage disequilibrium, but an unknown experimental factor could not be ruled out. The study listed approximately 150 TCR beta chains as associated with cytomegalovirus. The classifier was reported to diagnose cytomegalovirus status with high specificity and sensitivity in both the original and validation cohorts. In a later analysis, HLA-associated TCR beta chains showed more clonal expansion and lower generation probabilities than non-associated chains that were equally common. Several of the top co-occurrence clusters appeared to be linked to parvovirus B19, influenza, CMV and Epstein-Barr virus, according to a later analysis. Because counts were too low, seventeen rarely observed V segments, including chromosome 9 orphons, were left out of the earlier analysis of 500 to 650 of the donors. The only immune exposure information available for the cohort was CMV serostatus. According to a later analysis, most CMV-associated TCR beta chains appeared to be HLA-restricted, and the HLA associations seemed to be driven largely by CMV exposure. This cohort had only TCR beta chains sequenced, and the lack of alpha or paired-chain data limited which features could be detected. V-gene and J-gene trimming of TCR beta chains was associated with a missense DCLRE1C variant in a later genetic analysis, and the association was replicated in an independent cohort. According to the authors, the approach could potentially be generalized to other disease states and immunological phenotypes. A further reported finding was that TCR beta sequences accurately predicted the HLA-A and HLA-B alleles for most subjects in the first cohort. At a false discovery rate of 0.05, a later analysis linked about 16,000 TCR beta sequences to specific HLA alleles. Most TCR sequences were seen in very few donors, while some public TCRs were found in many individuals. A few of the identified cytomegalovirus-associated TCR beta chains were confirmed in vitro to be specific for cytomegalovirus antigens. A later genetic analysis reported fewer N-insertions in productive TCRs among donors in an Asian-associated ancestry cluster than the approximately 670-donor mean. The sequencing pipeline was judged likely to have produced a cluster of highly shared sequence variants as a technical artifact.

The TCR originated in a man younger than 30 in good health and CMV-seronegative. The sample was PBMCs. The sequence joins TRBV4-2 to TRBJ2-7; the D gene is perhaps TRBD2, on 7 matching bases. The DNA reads TGTGCCAGCAGCCAGCCCCAGGGAGGGGGGGAATACGAGCAGTACTTC. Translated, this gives CASSQPQGGGEYEQYF.